This passage covers 12 T cell receptor beta chains from one sample sequenced in a study of OX40 agonist ivuxolimab in advanced cancers. The repertoire was sequenced with immunoSEQ multiplex PCR; TCRdb's copy has only in-frame clones and lacks some. The sample has 30,000 to 40,000 clones, more than 70% seen once. The material was CD4+ or CD8+ T cells sorted from blood, obtained in a trial of the OX40 agonist ivuxolimab. The receptors were sampled from an adult with an advanced solid tumor such as melanoma, head and neck, liver or kidney cancer.

The chain links TRBV27 to TRBJ1-6; D unresolved. CDR1 and CDR2 from the germline V gene are MNHEY and SMNVEV (reference sequence). CDR3 length equals 14 residues. V lost 6 bases and J 9 bases, leaving 15 bases between the germline ends. Here the CDR3 DNA reads TGTGCCAGCAGCACTCTCGAGGGCCCTTCACCCCTCCACTTT. It is translated as CASSTLEGPSPLHF.

The J gene is TRBJ1-1, the V gene TRBV7-9, with 9 bases identical to TRBD1. The CDR3 length is 14 residues. The V gene end was trimmed by 1 base and the J gene end by 6 bases; junction bases not matched to a gene: 3. Germline CDR1 is SEHNR and CDR2 is FQNEAQ (reference sequence). CDR3 loop: CASSLVQGASEAFF. CDR3 DNA sequence: TGTGCCAGCAGCTTAGTACAGGGGGCTTCTGAAGCTTTCTTT.

The chain employs TRBV19 and TRBJ1-5; D is ambiguous. This CDR3 is built from 14 residues. Germline CDR1 LNHDA, CDR2 SQIVND (reference sequence). The V and J ends lost 8 bases and 6 bases respectively, with 17 bases between them. The CDR3 DNA follows: TGTGCCAGTGGTTCTCTCGGGTGGGGTCAGCCCCAGCATTTT. Encoded protein: CASGSLGWGQPQHF.

The V and J genes are TRBV5-3 and TRBJ1-2, with D possibly being TRBD1 (5 bases). TRBV5-3 is identified as an open reading frame with a role that is uncertain. The CDR3 extends over 17 amino acids. The V gene lost 0 bases and the J gene lost 4 bases, with 19 bases spanning the gap. As DNA, the CDR3 is TGTGCCAGAAGCTTGGGCCAGGGTAGCCCCTTCGGCTATGGCTACACCTTC. Encoded protein: CARSLGQGSPFGYGYTF.

A single count supports this clone. This chain connects TRBV27 to TRBJ2-3, with no clear D. The V end lost 3 bases, the J end lost 4 bases, and 8 bases lay between the germline ends. Per the germline V gene, CDR1 is MNHEY and CDR2 is SMNVEV (reference sequence). This CDR3 contains 13 residues. This CDR3 reads CASSFSTADTQYF. The DNA of the CDR3 is TGTGCCAGCAGTTTCTCTACGGCAGATACGCAGTATTTT.

The chain uses TRBV9 and TRBJ1-4; D might be TRBD1 (5 bases). This CDR3 is 15 amino acids long. The V end lost 5 bases, the J end lost 0 bases, and 11 bases lay between the germline ends. Germline V lookup: CDR1 SGDLS, CDR2 YYNGEE. The CDR3 nucleotides are TGTGCCAGCAGAGAGGGGCAGGCAACTAATGAAAAACTGTTTTTT. Translated: CASREGQATNEKLFF.

The chain recombines TRBV7-2 with TRBJ2-7; TRBD2 matches at 11 bases. This CDR3 contains 16 residues. CDR1 is SGHTA and CDR2 is FQGNSA in the germline V gene. J lost 4 bases, V lost 2 bases, and 7 bases had no gene match. CDR3 amino acids: CASSLTPLAGVYEQYF. DNA of the CDR3: TGTGCCAGCAGCTTAACCCCACTAGCGGGGGTGTACGAGCAGTACTTC.

The V and J genes are TRBV20-1 and TRBJ2-1; maybe TRBD2 (6 bases). The CDR3 extends over 11 amino acids. The V end was cut by 6 bases, the J end by 10 bases, with 13 bases between. Germline V gene sequence: CDR1 DFQATT, CDR2 SNEGSKA (reference sequence). DNA of the CDR3: TGCAGTGCGAGGGACTTCGGGGAGCAGTTCTTC. Translated, it gives CSARDFGEQFF.

The chain employs TRBV10-2 and TRBJ2-2; 8 bases match TRBD2. Germline CDR1 and CDR2: WSHSY and SAAADI. The CDR3 spans 17 residues. V shed 2 bases and J 4 bases; nucleotides not matched to a gene: 9. Written as DNA, the CDR3 is TGCGCCAGCAGTGAGAACCCAACTAGCGGAATCACCGGGGAGCTGTTTTTT. This codes for CASSENPTSGITGELFF.

The chain couples TRBV27 to TRBJ2-7; the D gene is possibly TRBD1 (6 bases). CDR3 length equals 13 residues. The V and J ends lost 8 bases and 2 bases respectively, with 13 bases between them. The V gene's germline CDR1 is MNHEY and CDR2 SMNVEV (reference sequence). CDR3 DNA: TGTGCCAGCGGTTCAGGGGTCACCTACGAGCAGTACTTC. This translates into CASGSGVTYEQYF.

This sequence joins TRBV30 and TRBJ1-6; possibly TRBD1 for D (5 bases). V was trimmed by 5 bases and J by 9 bases, leaving 17 bases between them. CDR3 length: 14 amino acids. The V gene's germline CDR1 is GTSNPN and CDR2 SVGIG (reference sequence). The CDR3 reads CAWGYLRQPSPLHF. The CDR3 DNA follows: TGTGCCTGGGGTTACCTAAGACAGCCTTCACCCCTCCACTTT.

J is TRBJ2-3 and V is TRBV27, with D possibly being TRBD1 (6 bases). The CDR3 is made up of 16 amino acids. V was clipped by 8 bases and J by 6 bases, with 24 bases between them. CDR1 and CDR2 (germline): MNHEY, SMNVEV (reference sequence). The CDR3 region has the DNA TGTGCCAGCGGGGCCCTACAGGGTTTGAAGGTGGATACGCAGTATTTT. Translation: CASGALQGLKVDTQYF.